Each of the 28 T cell receptor beta chains below was sequenced from the same sample in a study of cytomegalovirus exposure and HLA in healthy donors. The PCR was carried out with 60 Vbeta primers and 13 Jbeta primers. Here immunoSEQ multiplex PCR was the method, and the copy in TCRdb shows in-frame clones only, minus some. The repertoire holds 140,000 or so clones, roughly 65% seen once, with around 4.7% in the top ten. The source material was PBMCs. Source of these receptors: a man between 60 and 75 years old in good health and CMV-seronegative.

The rearrangement joins TRBV2 to TRBJ2-7; D might be TRBD1 (6 bases). Germline-derived CDR1 and CDR2 are SNHLY and FYNNEI. V was shortened by 5 bases and J by 3 bases, with 11 bases between the two germline ends. The CDR3 has 13 amino acids. This CDR3 reads CASSYSQGYEQYF. The CDR3 DNA sequence: TGTGCCAGCAGTTATTCACAGGGCTACGAGCAGTACTTC.

This chain links TRBV6-1 with TRBJ1-5; a weak D match, TRBD1 (6 bases). The CDR3 contains 15 residues. The V gene's germline CDR1 is MNHNS and CDR2 SASEGT. V lost 7 bases and J lost 3, with 16 bases in between. CDR3 DNA: TGTGCCAGCACCCGAAGACAGGCCTACAATCAGCCCCAGCATTTT. This sequence encodes CASTRRQAYNQPQHF.

This chain connects TRBV28 to TRBJ2-7; 10 bases are a match to TRBD2. Trimming cost V 5 bases and J 4 bases; bases outside gene matches: 8. Per germline, CDR1 MDHEN and CDR2 SYDVKM. This CDR3 has 15 amino acids. The CDR3 spells CASSLLAGESYEQYF. The CDR3 bases are TGTGCCAGCAGTCTTCTAGCGGGAGAGTCGTACGAGCAGTACTTC.

This clone has a handful of counts. J is TRBJ1-2 and V is TRBV28; no clear D gene. The CDR3 is 15 residues long. V was trimmed by 2 bases and J by 2 bases, leaving 12 bases between them. Per germline, CDR1 MDHEN and CDR2 SYDVKM. CDR3 DNA: TGTGCCAGCAGTTTACAAACCCGGGGAAACTATGGCTACACCTTC. It translates to CASSLQTRGNYGYTF.

The chain uses TRBV7-9 and TRBJ2-1; 10 positions agree with TRBD1. This CDR3 has 13 amino acids. Losses at the gene ends were 3 bases for V and 12 bases for J; bases not matched to a gene: 5. Germline CDR1 reads SEHNR; CDR2 reads FQNEAQ (reference sequence). The CDR3 spells CASSFSDRGRQFF. CDR3 in DNA: TGTGCCAGCAGCTTCTCCGACAGGGGGCGGCAGTTCTTC.

The chain has TRBV15 and TRBJ2-2; TRBD2 matches at 14 bases. CDR1 LNHNV and CDR2 YYDKDF come from the germline V gene (reference sequence). V was clipped by 5 bases and J by 0 bases; unmatched bases: 11. This CDR3 is 20 amino acids long. The CDR3, as DNA: TGTGCCACCAGCCCATATCTAGGACTAGCGGGAGGAACGAACACCGGGGAGCTGTTTTTT. This sequence encodes CATSPYLGLAGGTNTGELFF.

The chain recombines TRBV5-1 with TRBJ2-1; 14 positions agree with TRBD2. CDR1 and CDR2 from the germline V gene are SGHRS and YFSETQ. J was trimmed by 0 bases and V by 1 base; bases with no gene match: 3. CDR3 length: 18 residues. The CDR3 region is CASSLPGLAGASYNEQFF. For the CDR3, the DNA is TGCGCCAGCAGCTTGCCGGGACTAGCGGGAGCCTCCTACAATGAGCAGTTCTTC.

The rearrangement links TRBV2 to TRBJ1-5; unclear D gene. Looked up from germline, CDR1 is SNHLY and CDR2 is FYNNEI. The length of the CDR3 is 14 residues. The V gene lost 4 bases and the J gene lost 2 bases, with 9 bases spanning the gap. DNA for the CDR3: TGTGCCAGCAGTGTTGGGCAGCGCAATCAGCCCCAGCATTTT. This codes for CASSVGQRNQPQHF.

This clone was seen a few times. The chain employs TRBV11-2 and TRBJ2-1, with 8 bases identical to TRBD2. CDR3 length equals 15 residues. In germline, CDR1 is SGHAT, CDR2 FQNNGV. The junction had 3 bases not matched to a gene; V was cut back by 5 bases and J by 0 bases. CDR3 sequence reads: CASSQSGSSYNEQFF. CDR3 sequence (DNA): TGTGCCAGCAGCCAGAGCGGGAGCTCCTACAATGAGCAGTTCTTC.

This clone was recorded a few times. The chain joins TRBV4-2 to TRBJ2-3, with D possibly matching TRBD2 (5 bases). The CDR3 covers 15 residues. Germline values: CDR1 LGHNA, CDR2 YNFKEQ. Deletions cut 1 base from V and 3 bases from J, with 11 bases between. CDR3 sequence (DNA): TGTGCCAGCAGCCAAGTCGGGGAAGGGACAGATACGCAGTATTTT. It codes for CASSQVGEGTDTQYF.

V and J are TRBV7-9 and TRBJ1-6; D might be TRBD1 (5 bases). Trimming stripped 7 bases from V and 5 bases from J, with 21 bases between. Germline CDR1 is SEHNR and CDR2 is FQNEAQ (reference sequence). CDR3 length: 17 residues. CDR3 DNA sequence: TGTGCCAGCACCATATCCACAGGCCGGGCAGATAATTCACCCCTCCACTTT. As protein: CASTISTGRADNSPLHF.

This sequence joins TRBV6-6 and TRBJ2-1; D may be TRBD1 (6 bases). The CDR3 has 15 residues. V lost 6 bases and J lost 0, with 12 bases in between. In germline, CDR1 is MNHNY, CDR2 SVGAGI (reference sequence). CDR3 in amino acids: CASRSTGSSYNEQFF. DNA for the CDR3: TGTGCCAGCAGATCTACAGGGAGCTCCTACAATGAGCAGTTCTTC.

The chain employs TRBV11-2 and TRBJ2-7; D remains unclear. CDR3 length: 13 residues. From germline, CDR1 is SGHAT and CDR2 FQNNGV. Trimming took 5 bases from V and 2 from J, leaving 10 bases between them. The CDR3 region is CASSPGGTYEQYF. The CDR3 region has the DNA TGTGCCAGCAGCCCCGGCGGAACCTACGAGCAGTACTTC.

The genes are TRBV25-1 and TRBJ2-1; the D is unclear. The V end was cut by 3 bases, the J end by 0 bases, with 9 bases between. The CDR3 is made up of 15 amino acids. Germline CDR1 MGHDK, CDR2 SYGVNS. The CDR3 coding sequence is TGTGCCAGCAGTGACACAGCCGTCTCCTACAATGAGCAGTTCTTC. Its translation: CASSDTAVSYNEQFF.

The chain combines TRBV15 with TRBJ1-2, with D hard to call. CDR3 length: 13 residues. CDR1 and CDR2 from the germline V gene are LNHNV and YYDKDF (reference sequence). Trimming cost V 3 bases and J 4 bases, with 9 bases left between them. The CDR3 region is CATSRERSYGYTF. For the CDR3, the DNA is TGTGCCACCAGCAGGGAGAGGAGCTATGGCTACACCTTC.

CDR3 residues: CASSLLQGESEQYF. The CDR3 DNA follows: TGCGCCAGCAGCTTGCTACAGGGAGAAAGCGAGCAGTACTTC. The chain joins TRBV5-1 to TRBJ2-7; possibly TRBD1 for D (6 bases). Trimming pared 1 base from V and 6 bases from J, leaving 14 bases between. CDR1 is SGHRS and CDR2 is YFSETQ in the germline V gene. This CDR3 region has 14 residues.

J is TRBJ2-2 and V is TRBV5-4; 7 nucleotides agree with TRBD2. The CDR3 extends over 16 amino acids. The V and J ends lost 3 bases and 1 base, in that order; junction bases with no gene match: 6. The germline gives CDR1 SGHNT, CDR2 YYREEE (reference sequence). The CDR3 nucleotides read TGTGCCAGCAGCTCCTTGAGCGGGGAGAACACCGGGGAGCTGTTTTTT. Translating gives CASSSLSGENTGELFF.

The chain uses TRBV5-1 and TRBJ2-7; D may be TRBD2 (5 bases). Between the trimmed V and J ends, which lost 0 bases and 5 bases, there was a span of 6 bases. CDR1 and CDR2 from the germline V gene are SGHRS and YFSETQ. This CDR3 comprises 12 residues. The CDR3 loop reads CASSLEGDEQYF. In DNA form, the CDR3 reads TGCGCCAGCAGCTTGGAGGGAGACGAGCAGTACTTC. Supplemented by reference TRBV5-1 and TRBJ2-7, the full variable domain reads KAGVTQTPRYLIKTRGQQVTLSCSPISGHRSVSWYQQTPGQGLQFLFEYFSETQRNKGNFPGRFSGRQFSNSRSEMNVSTLELGDSALYLCASSLEGDEQYFGPGTRLTVT.

A single count supports this clone. V and J are TRBV10-1 and TRBJ2-7; TRBD1 matches at 8 bases. Germline assignment: CDR1 WNHNN and CDR2 SYGVQD (reference sequence). The CDR3 loop spans 13 amino acids. V gave up 8 bases and J gave up 6 bases; unmatched junction bases: 9. The CDR3, as DNA: TGCGCCAGCGGCTGGGGACAGGATGGCGAGCAGTACTTC. Its protein is CASGWGQDGEQYF.

This chain uses TRBV6-5 with TRBJ1-4, with 7 bases identical to TRBD1. The germline CDR1 and CDR2 sequences are MNHEY and SVGAGI. CDR3 length: 15 residues. V was clipped by 6 bases and J by 10 bases; unmatched bases: 14. CDR3 loop: CASSLLDRVDGKLFF. CDR3 nucleotide sequence: TGTGCCAGCAGCCTCCTCGACAGGGTCGATGGAAAACTGTTTTTT.

The table lists this clone with a few counts. The gene calls are TRBV6-5 and TRBJ2-7, with D possibly matching TRBD2 (5 bases). The germline CDR1 and CDR2 sequences are MNHEY and SVGAGI. Trimming pared 7 bases from V and 0 bases from J, leaving 13 bases between. This CDR3 contains 14 residues. The CDR3 coding sequence is TGTGCCAGCACCCCAAGCGGAATCTCCTACGAGCAGTACTTC. This encodes CASTPSGISYEQYF.

The chain couples TRBV19 to TRBJ1-2; tentatively, D is TRBD1 (6 bases). The length of the CDR3 is 11 residues. Germline values: CDR1 LNHDA, CDR2 SQIVND (reference sequence). V was cut by 10 bases and J by 8 bases, with 14 bases left in between. The CDR3 nucleotides read TGTGCCATTCCCCAGGGGCGCGGCTACACCTTC. Its translation: CAIPQGRGYTF.

The chain has TRBV11-2 and TRBJ2-2; 7 bases map to TRBD1. Losses at the gene ends were 2 bases for V and 3 bases for J; bases not matched to a gene: 3. CDR1 and CDR2 from the germline V gene are SGHAT and FQNNGV. This CDR3 has 15 amino acids. The DNA of the CDR3 is TGTGCCAGCAGCTTACAGACAGGGTACACCGGGGAGCTGTTTTTT. Amino acids: CASSLQTGYTGELFF.

There are a few counts of this clone. The rearrangement uses TRBV4-2 and TRBJ2-5; 8 bases map to TRBD2. Germline CDR1 LGHNA, CDR2 YNFKEQ. There are 16 residues in the CDR3. J lost 1 base, V lost 3 bases, and 7 bases had no gene match. DNA of the CDR3: TGTGCCAGCAGCCATCCAACTAGCGGCATCCAAGAGACCCAGTACTTC. Translation: CASSHPTSGIQETQYF.

The V and J genes are TRBV7-9 and TRBJ2-7; D call uncertain. Germline V lookup: CDR1 SEHNR, CDR2 FQNEAQ (reference sequence). Trimming pared 1 base from V and 1 base from J, leaving 5 bases between. The CDR3 extends over 13 amino acids. CDR3 nucleotides: TGTGCCAGCAGCTTAGACCTATCCTACGAGCAGTACTTC. As protein: CASSLDLSYEQYF.

The rearrangement joins TRBV1 to TRBJ2-7; whether TRBD2, the table's D call, matches the DNA was not checked. TRBV1 counts as a pseudogene. The CDR3 covers 14 residues. The CDR3 DNA reads TGCACCAGCAGTCGACTAGCGGGAGAAGGCGAGCAGTACTTC. Its translation: CTSSRLAGEGEQYF.

The chain is built from TRBV7-8 and TRBJ1-6; 8 bases fit TRBD1. V gave up 1 base and J gave up 10 bases; unmatched junction bases: 15. Germline V gene lookup returns CDR1 SGHVS and CDR2 FQNEAQ. CDR3 length: 18 residues. CDR3 protein: CASSLGALRQGIGSPLHF. The CDR3 DNA sequence: TGTGCCAGCAGCTTAGGGGCGCTTAGACAGGGGATAGGATCACCCCTCCACTTT.

The chain uses TRBV7-3 and TRBJ2-1, with 7 positions matching TRBD1. Germline V CDR1 and CDR2: SGHTA, FQGTGA. V dropped 5 bases and J dropped 2; count of bases not matched to a gene: 9. CDR3 size: 16 residues. CDR3 bases: TGTGCCAGCAGCCCCCTCGCCGGGACAGCCTACAATGAGCAGTTCTTC. This translates into CASSPLAGTAYNEQFF.